These 2 T cell receptor beta chains were all obtained from the same sample, sequenced in a study of blood T cells in healthy people across ages. A second PCR, run for about 6 to 12 cycles, used a sample-barcoded 5' primer plus a J-beta primer mix. Each CDR3 protein is one row after TCRdb ran MiXCR on the 5' RACE reads. The sample has some 900,000 distinct CDR3 sequences, roughly 48% seen once. Input material: blood. Receptors were obtained from a man aged 25-40 years in good health.

V gene TRBV6-5 combines with J gene TRBJ1-5; 7 bases match TRBD1. Germline-derived CDR1 and CDR2 are MNHEY and SVGAGI. CDR3 size: 14 residues. J lost 7 bases, V lost 5 bases, and 8 bases had no gene match. Here the CDR3 reads CASSRGQSGQPQHF. The CDR3 region has the DNA TGTGCCAGCAGTAGGGGACAGAGCGGCCAGCCCCAGCATTTT.

The chain is built from TRBV11-3 and TRBJ1-1; 7 positions match TRBD1. The CDR3 is 14 residues long. Germline V gene sequence: CDR1 SGHNT, CDR2 YENEEA. V was clipped by 4 bases and J by 1 base; unmatched bases: 3. The CDR3, as DNA: TGTGCCAGCAGCTCGCCAGGGGGGAACACTGAAGCTTTCTTT. It encodes CASSSPGGNTEAFF.